This T cell receptor (beta chain) derives from a study of blood T cell repertoires in COVID-19. Clones were read by immunoSEQ multiplex PCR, and TCRdb kept only the in-frame ones, dropping some. The sample includes 200,000 to 250,000 clones, roughly 84% of them seen just once. This clone was seen only once. The trim removed 0 bases at V and 5 bases at J, leaving 7 bases unmatched. Germline lookup yields CDR1 MGHRA and CDR2 YSYEKL. This CDR3 region has 16 residues. This TCR derives from a woman in her 50s with acute or convalescent COVID-19. The J gene is TRBJ1-2, the V gene TRBV4-1; 9 bases fit TRBD1. The specimen was peripheral blood. CDR3 bases: TGCGCCAGCAGCCAAGATCCCGGGACAGGGTCATATGGCTACACCTTC. Translating it yields CASSQDPGTGSYGYTF.